Each of the 21 T cell receptor beta chains below was sequenced from the same sample in a study of T-cell reconstitution after alpha-beta-depleted transplantation in children. Unique molecular identifiers were used to barcode this TCRbeta library. Each CDR3 protein gets one entry after TCRdb re-called the PCR reads with MiXCR. Of approximately 400,000 distinct CDR3 sequences in the sample, 15% to 20% were seen once. The sample consisted of PBMCs, mostly from graft donor cells, taken 360 days after TCRalphabeta/CD19-depleted stem cell transplant. The source of these receptors is a boy less than two years old who had a stem cell transplant for Wiskott-Aldrich syndrome, so the T cells may come from the graft donor.

This clonotype was seen only a few times. The V and J genes are TRBV20-1 and TRBJ2-1, with 7 positions matching TRBD2. The V gene's germline CDR1 is DFQATT and CDR2 SNEGSKA (reference sequence). This CDR3 is built from 15 residues. Trimming cost V 5 bases and J 5 bases; bases outside gene matches: 12. The CDR3 DNA reads TGCAGTGCTCCCTTTTGGGCTAGCGGAGACAATGAGCAGTTCTTC. Its protein product is CSAPFWASGDNEQFF.

This chain joins TRBV4-3 and TRBJ2-5, with no clear D. The CDR3 covers 15 residues. Deletions cut 1 base from V and 3 bases from J, with 12 bases between. Germline V lookup: CDR1 LGHNA, CDR2 YSLEER. The CDR3 reads CASSQGRLVEETQYF. The CDR3 nucleotides are TGCGCCAGCAGCCAAGGTCGGCTAGTCGAAGAGACCCAGTACTTC.

This rearrangement joins TRBV14 to TRBJ2-2, with 10 bases lining up with TRBD2. Germline CDR1 SGHDN, CDR2 FVKESK. The CDR3 extends over 19 amino acids. Trimming at V came to 0 bases and at J to 1 base, leaving 8 bases not matched to a gene. Here the CDR3 reads CASSQDRLAGDLNTGELFF. CDR3 DNA sequence: TGTGCCAGCAGCCAAGATCGGCTAGCGGGGGATTTGAACACCGGGGAGCTGTTTTTT.

Only a few counts were recorded for this clonotype. V and J are TRBV4-1 and TRBJ2-5, with 11 bases that match TRBD2. CDR1 is MGHRA, CDR2 YSYEKL, per germline. The CDR3 is 15 residues long. Unmatched junction bases numbered 3, after V lost 6 bases and J lost 0 bases. This chain's CDR3 is CASSRTSGYQETQYF. CDR3 DNA sequence: TGCGCCAGCAGTCGGACTAGCGGGTACCAAGAGACCCAGTACTTC.

This chain connects TRBV20-1 to TRBJ2-3, with 12 positions matching TRBD2. The CDR3 covers 15 residues. The trim removed 6 bases at V and 0 bases at J, leaving 4 bases unmatched. Germline loops: CDR1 DFQATT, CDR2 SNEGSKA (reference sequence). DNA for the CDR3: TGCAGTGCCGCTGGGACTAGCGGGAGCACAGATACGCAGTATTTT. This gives the protein CSAAGTSGSTDTQYF.

The chain couples TRBV11-3 to TRBJ2-5, with 9 bases matching TRBD1. Per the germline V gene, CDR1 is SGHNT and CDR2 is YENEEA. V shed 4 bases, J shed 4 bases, and the junction held 13 bases outside the gene matches. The CDR3 has 17 residues. The DNA of the CDR3 is TGTGCCAGCAGCTCCCTTCAGGGCACAGGGGGCGTAGAGACCCAGTACTTC. This translates into CASSSLQGTGGVETQYF.

The chain uses TRBV7-9 and TRBJ2-7, with D perhaps matching TRBD1 (6 bases). Germline CDR1 reads SEHNR; CDR2 reads FQNEAQ (reference sequence). Deletions cut 2 bases from V and 7 bases from J, with 18 bases between. This CDR3 has 15 amino acids. As DNA, the CDR3 is TGTGCCAGCAGCTTATTAGGGGACAAACCAGGGGAGCAGTACTTC. It is translated as CASSLLGDKPGEQYF.

The chain links TRBV7-2 to TRBJ2-7; the match to TRBD1 covers 10 bases. Germline loops: CDR1 SGHTA, CDR2 FQGNSA. The CDR3 is made up of 15 amino acids. With V trimmed by 7 bases and J by 1 base, 7 bases remained unmatched. CDR3 in DNA: TGTGCCAGCAACTTCAGGACAGGGGGTTCCTACGAGCAGTACTTC. Its protein is CASNFRTGGSYEQYF.

There are a few counts of this clonotype. The rearrangement uses TRBV7-9 and TRBJ1-5, with 7 positions matching TRBD1. After removal of 8 bases from V and 2 bases from J, the junction contained 3 bases not matched to a gene. In germline, CDR1 is SEHNR, CDR2 FQNEAQ (reference sequence). This CDR3 contains 13 residues. CDR3 in amino acids: CASGGQGNQPQHF. DNA for the CDR3: TGTGCCAGCGGAGGACAGGGCAATCAGCCCCAGCATTTT.

The V gene is TRBV11-2, the J gene TRBJ2-7; 10 bases agree with TRBD2. V was pared by 2 bases and J by 2 bases, with 9 bases of the junction left unmatched. CDR1 SGHAT and CDR2 FQNNGV come from the germline V gene. The CDR3 sequence is 17 residues long. CDR3 DNA sequence: TGTGCCAGCAGCTTAATTGTTGGGACTAGCGTGACCTACGAGCAGTACTTC. Its protein is CASSLIVGTSVTYEQYF.

This clonotype was counted many times. The chain recombines TRBV11-3 with TRBJ2-3; D gene ambiguous. The CDR3 spans 13 residues. V lost 5 bases and J lost 2, with 8 bases in between. Germline-derived CDR1 and CDR2 are SGHNT and YENEEA. This chain's CDR3 is CASSKRNTDTQYF. CDR3 sequence (DNA): TGTGCCAGCAGCAAAAGGAACACAGATACGCAGTATTTT.

Comment on this clonotype: This may be a read error: a much more frequent sequence differs by one nucleotide. The rearrangement links TRBV5-6 to TRBJ2-5; D is uncertain. The ends were cut back, 4 bases at V and 2 bases at J, with 12 bases in the middle. The CDR3 has 14 residues. Germline V gene lookup returns CDR1 SGHDT and CDR2 YYEEEE. The CDR3 loop reads CASSQSASQETQYF. The DNA for the CDR3 is TGTGCCAGCAGCCAGTCGGCTAGTCAAGAGACCCAGTACTTC.

This clonotype was seen more than once but under ten times. Likely a read error: the CDR3 ends without its conserved phenylalanine or tryptophan. The limits of the CDR3 on the DNA are not certain, so only TCRdb's listed CDR3 is given. The chain carries TRBV2 and TRBJ2-7; TRBD2, the table's D call, lacks a check against the DNA. Germline V gene lookup returns CDR1 SNHLY and CDR2 FYNNEI. The CDR3 is 9 residues long, counting both termini. This CDR3 reads CASSLEGGL.

Many counts were recorded for this clonotype. The rearrangement links TRBV4-3 to TRBJ2-1, with D tentatively TRBD1 (6 bases). CDR3 length: 15 residues. The V end was cut by 3 bases, the J end by 3 bases, with 12 bases between. In germline, CDR1 is LGHNA, CDR2 YSLEER. CDR3 loop: CASSQDLTGYNEQFF. CDR3 bases: TGCGCCAGCAGCCAGGACCTGACAGGCTACAATGAGCAGTTCTTC.

CDR3 protein: CASTLSGTGDGSSYEQYF. CDR3 DNA sequence: TGTGCCAGCACCCTCTCCGGGACAGGGGACGGAAGCTCCTACGAGCAGTACTTC. The rearrangement uses TRBV11-2 and TRBJ2-7; 10 positions agree with TRBD1. CDR1 and CDR2 from the germline V gene are SGHAT and FQNNGV. V was clipped by 7 bases and J by 0 bases; unmatched bases: 15. The CDR3 totals 18 residues.

The chain combines TRBV2 with TRBJ2-4, with 7 bases lining up with TRBD1. Trimming took 6 bases from V and 3 from J; bases not matched to a gene: 5. Germline assignment: CDR1 SNHLY and CDR2 FYNNEI. The CDR3 spans 14 residues. CDR3 protein: CASSRGYDKNIQYF. CDR3 DNA sequence: TGTGCCAGCAGCAGGGGGTACGACAAAAACATTCAGTACTTC.

This chain links TRBV2 with TRBJ1-4; D uncertain. The V gene lost 4 bases and the J gene lost 8 bases, with 14 bases spanning the gap. In germline, CDR1 is SNHLY, CDR2 FYNNEI. This CDR3 contains 14 residues. The CDR3 coding sequence is TGTGCCAGCAGTGGACCACCCATGTGGGAAAAACTGTTTTTT. Translation: CASSGPPMWEKLFF. Supplemented by reference TRBV2 and TRBJ1-4, the full variable domain reads EPEVTQTPSHQVTQMGQEVILRCVPISNHLYFYWYRQILGQKVEFLVSFYNNEISEKSEIFDDQFSVERPDGSNFTLKIRSTKLEDSAMYFCASSGPPMWEKLFFGSGTQLSVL.

This clonotype was counted at least ten times. The chain links TRBV20-1 to TRBJ1-1; tentative D call: TRBD1 (6 bases). CDR1 is DFQATT, CDR2 SNEGSKA, per germline (reference sequence). Between the trimmed V and J ends, which lost 0 bases and 1 base, there was a span of 9 bases. There are 14 residues in the CDR3. CDR3: CSAREGARNTEAFF. The CDR3 DNA follows: TGCAGTGCTAGAGAGGGGGCGAGGAACACTGAAGCTTTCTTT.

This clonotype was detected only a few times. The chain has TRBV4-1 and TRBJ2-5; 7 nucleotides agree with TRBD1. The CDR3 runs 15 residues. With V trimmed by 4 bases and J by 2 bases, 7 bases remained unmatched. CDR1 is MGHRA, CDR2 YSYEKL, per germline. The CDR3 coding sequence is TGCGCCAGCAGCCGGGACAGACGACTTCAAGAGACCCAGTACTTC. Its protein product is CASSRDRRLQETQYF.

This sequence joins TRBV5-1 and TRBJ1-2; 8 bases line up with TRBD1. The germline gives CDR1 SGHRS, CDR2 YFSETQ. CDR3 length: 14 amino acids. J was trimmed by 8 bases and V by 0 bases; bases with no gene match: 6. CDR3 bases: TGCGCCAGCAGCTTGGAGGCAGGGACAGGCGGCTACACCTTC. Protein sequence: CASSLEAGTGGYTF.

A few counts support this clonotype. J is TRBJ2-1 and V is TRBV5-1; D is perhaps TRBD2 (5 bases). The V gene's germline CDR1 is SGHRS and CDR2 YFSETQ. Trimming took off 0 bases at V and 5 bases at J, with 9 bases between the two ends. The CDR3 totals 14 residues. The CDR3 spells CASSLVGDNNEQFF. The CDR3 region has the DNA TGCGCCAGCAGCTTGGTGGGAGATAACAATGAGCAGTTCTTC.